This TCR beta chain was sequenced for a study of blood T cells in healthy people across ages. General study results and limits: CMV infection status of these donors was not known.

Of note for this clonotype: No antigen is known for it.

The authors ran a second PCR of 7 to 11 cycles using a sample-barcoded 5' primer and a J-beta primer mix. Using its own MiXCR run on the 5' RACE reads, TCRdb lists one record per CDR3 protein. The sample holds 1,300,000 or so distinct CDR3 sequences, 55% to 75% seen once. The CDR3 consists of 16 residues. The V gene's germline CDR1 is SGHTA and CDR2 FQGNSA. V was pared by 5 bases and J by 6 bases, with 13 bases of the junction left unmatched. This clonotype originated in a man aged 18 to 30 in good health. The genes are TRBV7-2 and TRBJ2-3, with 8 bases matching TRBD2. The sequencing input was blood. The CDR3: CASSPLRAGGGDTQYF. In DNA form, the CDR3 reads TGTGCCAGCAGCCCCCTGCGGGCGGGAGGCGGCGATACGCAGTATTTT.